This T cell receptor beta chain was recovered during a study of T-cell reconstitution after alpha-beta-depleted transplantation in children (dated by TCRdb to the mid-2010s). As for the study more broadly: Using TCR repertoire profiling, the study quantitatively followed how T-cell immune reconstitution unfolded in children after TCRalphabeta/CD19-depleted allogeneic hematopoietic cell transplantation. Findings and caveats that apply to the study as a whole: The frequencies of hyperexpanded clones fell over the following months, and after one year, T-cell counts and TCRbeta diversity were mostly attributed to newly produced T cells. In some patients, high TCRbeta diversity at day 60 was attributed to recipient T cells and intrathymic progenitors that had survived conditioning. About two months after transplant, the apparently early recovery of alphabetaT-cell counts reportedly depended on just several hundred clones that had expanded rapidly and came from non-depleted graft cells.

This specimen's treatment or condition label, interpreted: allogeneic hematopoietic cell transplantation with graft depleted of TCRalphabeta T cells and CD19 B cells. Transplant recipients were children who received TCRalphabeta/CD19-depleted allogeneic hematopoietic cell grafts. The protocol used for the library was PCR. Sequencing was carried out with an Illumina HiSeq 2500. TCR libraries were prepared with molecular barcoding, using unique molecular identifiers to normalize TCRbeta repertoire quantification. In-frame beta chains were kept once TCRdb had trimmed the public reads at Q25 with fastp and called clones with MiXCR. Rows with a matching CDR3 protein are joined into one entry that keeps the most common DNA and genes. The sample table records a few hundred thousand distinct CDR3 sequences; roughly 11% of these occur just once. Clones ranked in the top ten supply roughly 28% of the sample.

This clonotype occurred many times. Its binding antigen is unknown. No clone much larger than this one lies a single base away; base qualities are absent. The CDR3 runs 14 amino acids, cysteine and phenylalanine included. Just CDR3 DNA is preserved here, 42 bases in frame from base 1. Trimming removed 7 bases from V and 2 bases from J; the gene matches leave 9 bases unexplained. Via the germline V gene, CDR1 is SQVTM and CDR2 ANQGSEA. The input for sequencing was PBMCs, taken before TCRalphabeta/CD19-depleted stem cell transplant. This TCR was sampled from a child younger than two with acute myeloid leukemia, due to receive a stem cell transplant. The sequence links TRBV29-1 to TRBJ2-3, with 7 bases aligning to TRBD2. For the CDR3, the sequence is CSAGAGETTDTQYF. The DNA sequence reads TGCAGCGCCGGGGCGGGGGAAACCACAGATACGCAGTATTTT.